This TCR beta chain was obtained from a study of monozygotic twins with inflammatory bowel disease. Reprocessing the 5' RACE reads, TCRdb reports a single entry for every CDR3 protein and omits DNA. The listing records approximately 330,000 distinct CDR3 sequences. As for this clonotype: As yet, its antigen is unknown.

Whole blood without T cell sorting served as the source of isolated total RNA. This CDR3 region has 13 residues. The germline V gene has CDR1 SNHLY and CDR2 FYNNEI. Findings and limits, study-wide: A reduction in TCRbeta diversity (inverse Simpson) was seen in IBD patients relative to healthy co-twins. Twins classed as concordant or discordant showed no difference in repertoire similarity, possibly from limited power.

The V gene is TRBV2, the J gene TRBJ2-7; without DNA, the TCRdb call of TRBD1 cannot be checked. The specimen sequenced was blood. This receptor was taken from a human donor with ulcerative colitis or Crohn's disease, or a healthy co-twin of an affected twin (not recorded which). Here the CDR3 reads CASMPTGVGEQYF.